This TCR beta chain was sequenced during a study of OX40 agonist ivuxolimab in advanced cancers. The protocol was immunoSEQ multiplex PCR, while the TCRdb copy is restricted to in-frame clones and leaves out a portion. The sample has 72,000 or so clones, around 90% seen once. This clone appeared once. Sequences were derived from CD4+ or CD8+ T cells sorted from blood, sampled in a trial of the OX40 agonist ivuxolimab. The clonotype was recovered from an adult with an advanced solid tumor such as melanoma, head and neck, liver or kidney cancer.

In DNA, the CDR3 is TGTGCCAGCACCTACGAACTAGCGGGGGGCCTTTTTGGTACGCAGTATTTT. This gives the protein CASTYELAGGLFGTQYF. The chain couples TRBV27 to TRBJ2-3; TRBD2 agrees at 12 bases. CDR3 length equals 17 residues. V shed 7 bases, J shed 8 bases, and the junction held 16 bases outside the gene matches. The germline V gene encodes CDR1 MNHEY and CDR2 SMNVEV (reference sequence).